Following are 6 T cell receptor beta chains from one sample sequenced in a study of early T cells in non-severe SARS-CoV-2 infection. Via MiXCR, TCRdb re-called the 5' RACE reads, giving one row per CDR3 protein. This table has 45,000 to 70,000 distinct CDR3 sequences, approximately 10% appearing once. The sample was whole blood. The receptor source for this set is an adult who was a healthcare worker with PCR-confirmed SARS-CoV-2 infection or an uninfected control (not recorded which).

V is TRBV9 and J is TRBJ2-3; D gene uncertain. The CDR3 sequence is 12 residues long. The V end was cut by 4 bases, the J end by 7 bases, with 10 bases between. Looked up from germline, CDR1 is SGDLS and CDR2 is YYNGEE. This CDR3 is CASSPTGHTQYF. CDR3 bases: TGTGCCAGCAGCCCGACCGGGCATACGCAGTATTTT.

The table lists this clonotype with many counts. The rearrangement links TRBV12-3 or TRBV12-4 to TRBJ2-1; D may be TRBD1 (6 bases). V was shortened by 6 bases and J by 2 bases, with 17 bases between the two germline ends. This CDR3 contains 16 residues. The CDR3 DNA reads TGTGCCAGCAGGGGGACACGCGACACGGCCTACAATGAGCAGTTCTTC. Translating gives CASRGTRDTAYNEQFF.

J is TRBJ2-7 and V is TRBV28; the D gene is possibly TRBD2 (6 bases). This CDR3 is 14 amino acids long. Germline V gene data show CDR1 as MDHEN and CDR2 as SYDVKM. V was trimmed by 3 bases and J by 3 bases, leaving 12 bases between them. CDR3 DNA sequence: TGTGCCAGCAGTTTCGTTCAGGGAGGCTACGAGCAGTACTTC. Amino acid sequence: CASSFVQGGYEQYF.

Many counts were recorded for this clonotype. The chain recombines TRBV11-2 with TRBJ2-3; the D is unclear. Trimming left V 1 base short and J 6 bases short, with 11 bases between. The germline CDR1 and CDR2 sequences are SGHAT and FQNNGV. The CDR3 has 14 amino acids. The CDR3 here is CASSLGRTSDTQYF. As DNA, the CDR3 is TGTGCCAGCAGCTTAGGACGAACATCCGATACGCAGTATTTT.

This clonotype was seen only a few times. The rearrangement uses TRBV7-9 and TRBJ2-7; TRBD2 might be the D (6 bases). The CDR3 covers 15 residues. The V and J ends lost 2 bases and 1 base respectively, with 12 bases between them. Germline V CDR1 and CDR2: SEHNR, FQNEAQ (reference sequence). The CDR3, as DNA: TGTGCCAGCAGCTTACCTATTGGGACTTCCTACGAGCAGTACTTC. Protein sequence: CASSLPIGTSYEQYF. Using reference TRBV7-9 and TRBJ2-7 for the parts outside the CDR3, the full variable domain is DTGVSQNPRHKITKRGQNVTFRCDPISEHNRLYWYRQTLGQGPEFLTYFQNEAQLEKSRLLSDRFSAERPKGSFSTLEIQRTEQGDSAMYLCASSLPIGTSYEQYFGPGTRLTVT.

The chain carries TRBV5-1 and TRBJ2-1; 7 nucleotides match TRBD1. The V gene's germline CDR1 is SGHRS and CDR2 YFSETQ. V gave up 3 bases and J gave up 5 bases; unmatched junction bases: 8. This CDR3 region has 15 residues. Here the CDR3 DNA reads TGCGCCAGCAGCTCGCGACAGGGCGCTAACAATGAGCAGTTCTTC. Translation: CASSSRQGANNEQFF.